This T cell receptor (beta chain) comes out of a study of tumor and adjacent non-tumor tissue in lung cancer. Study findings and constraints: Higher tumor TCR diversity was associated with shorter survival. Tumor tissue had significantly higher TCR diversity than normal lung. Tumor repertoires had a smaller top 100 clone share than normal lung.

This sample's RNA came from whole unsorted tissue. This clonotype occurred many times. Antigen unknown. A modified ARM-PCR protocol with three rounds of nested PCR amplified TCRbeta. TCRdb itself ran the multiplex PCR reads through MiXCR, one entry per CDR3 protein. The sample shows 65,000 to 90,000 distinct CDR3 sequences, roughly 70% of them seen only once. This CDR3 comprises 14 residues. Germline V gives CDR1 SGHRS, CDR2 YFSETQ. Trimming took 4 bases from V and 8 from J; bases not matched to a gene: 8. Sequencing used lung tumor tissue. The TCR sequence derives from a woman in her sixties or seventies with non-small cell lung cancer. The chain couples TRBV5-1 to TRBJ2-1; 8 positions match TRBD1. CDR3 sequence (DNA): TGCGCCAGCAGCGGTTGGGACAGGACTGATGAGCAGTTCTTC. Protein product: CASSGWDRTDEQFF.